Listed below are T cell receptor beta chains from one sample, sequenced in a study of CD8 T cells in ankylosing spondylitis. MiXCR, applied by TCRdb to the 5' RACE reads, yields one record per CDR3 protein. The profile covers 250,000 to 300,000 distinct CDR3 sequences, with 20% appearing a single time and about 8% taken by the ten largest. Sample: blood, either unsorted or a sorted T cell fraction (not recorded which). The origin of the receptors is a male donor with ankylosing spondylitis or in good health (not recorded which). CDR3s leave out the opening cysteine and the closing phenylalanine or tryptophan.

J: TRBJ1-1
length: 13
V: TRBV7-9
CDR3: ASSLDTGKNTEAF

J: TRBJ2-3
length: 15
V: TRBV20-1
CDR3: SAARTSGWISTDTQY

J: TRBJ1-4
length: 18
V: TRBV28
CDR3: ASRDSIRDRGRRANEKLF

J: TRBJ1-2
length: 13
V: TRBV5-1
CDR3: ASSLGGQGNYGYT

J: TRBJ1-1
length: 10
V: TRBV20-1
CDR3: SASLMNTEAF

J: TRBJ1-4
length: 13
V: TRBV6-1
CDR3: ASSEESSLGEKLF

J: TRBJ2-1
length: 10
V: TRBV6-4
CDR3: ASSDSGNEQF

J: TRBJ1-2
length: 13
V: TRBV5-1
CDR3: ASSLRGDPNYGYT

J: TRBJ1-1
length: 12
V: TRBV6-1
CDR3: ASRDHREDTEAF

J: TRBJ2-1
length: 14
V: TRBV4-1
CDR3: ASSQRSGLGHNEQF

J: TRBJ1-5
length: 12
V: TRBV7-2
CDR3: ASSLTPFNQPQH

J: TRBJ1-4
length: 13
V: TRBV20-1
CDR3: TARDILSTNEKLF

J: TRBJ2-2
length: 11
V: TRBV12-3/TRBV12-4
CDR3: ATTGETSGELF

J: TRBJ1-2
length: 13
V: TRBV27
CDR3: ASRRAGGIGYGYT

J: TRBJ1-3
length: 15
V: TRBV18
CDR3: ASSPVRLSNSGNTIY

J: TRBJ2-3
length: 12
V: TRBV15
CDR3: ATSPRDTTDTQY

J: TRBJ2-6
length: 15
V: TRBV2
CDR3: AITSQGFFSGANVLT